One sample yielded the 22 T cell receptor beta chains listed below, sequenced in a study of cytomegalovirus exposure and HLA in healthy donors. Primers: 60 Vbeta forward and 13 Jbeta reverse. Using immunoSEQ multiplex PCR, the repertoire was profiled, and TCRdb retains in-frame clones only, with some absent. The data contain hundreds of thousands of clones, approximately 80% of them singletons. Sequenced material: PBMCs. Receptors originate from a boy aged 2-9 years in good health and CMV-seronegative.

The V call is TRBV11-2, the J call TRBJ2-7; 8 bases agree with TRBD1. The CDR3 runs 15 residues. V trimming: 5 bases; J trimming: 3 bases; junction bases outside the gene matches: 9. Germline values: CDR1 SGHAT, CDR2 FQNNGV. The CDR3 region is CASSKEDRGGYEQYF. CDR3 bases: TGTGCCAGCAGCAAAGAAGACAGGGGCGGCTACGAGCAGTACTTC. Full variable domain (missing parts from reference TRBV11-2 and TRBJ2-7): EAGVAQSPRYKIIEKRQSVAFWCNPISGHATLYWYQQILGQGPKLLIQFQNNGVVDDSQLPKDRFSAERLKGVDSTLKIQPAKLEDSAVYLCASSKEDRGGYEQYFGPGTRLTVT.

The chain carries TRBV6-1 and TRBJ2-3; 8 positions match TRBD1. The CDR3 is 15 amino acids. With 1 base clipped from V and 5 bases from J, the junction kept 5 bases outside the gene matches. CDR1 and CDR2 from the germline V gene are MNHNS and SASEGT. In DNA form, the CDR3 reads TGTGCCAGCAGTGAAGGGACAGGGCGGCGAGATACGCAGTATTTT. Its translation is CASSEGTGRRDTQYF.

The genes are TRBV6-5 and TRBJ1-2; perhaps TRBD1 as D (6 bases). Germline loops: CDR1 MNHEY, CDR2 SVGAGI. This CDR3 spans 12 amino acids. The germline V and J ends were trimmed by 5 bases and 8 bases, with 12 bases remaining between them. This chain's CDR3 is CASSPGTPGYTF. In DNA, the CDR3 is TGTGCCAGCAGTCCAGGGACACCAGGCTACACCTTC.

This rearrangement joins TRBV25-1 to TRBJ2-7; D gene ambiguous. Germline values: CDR1 MGHDK, CDR2 SYGVNS. With 5 bases removed from V and 5 bases from J, the gap between germline ends came to 13 bases. This CDR3 is built from 13 residues. The CDR3 bases are TGTGCCAGCAGTTCCAGAGGAAGCAACGAGCAGTACTTC. Protein sequence: CASSSRGSNEQYF.

The chain employs TRBV19 and TRBJ1-6; D might be TRBD1 (6 bases). This CDR3 is 16 amino acids long. With 0 bases removed from V and 6 bases from J, the gap between germline ends came to 12 bases. Germline CDR1 reads LNHDA; CDR2 reads SQIVND (reference sequence). Here the CDR3 reads CASSIDTRGLNSPLHF. The CDR3 nucleotides read TGTGCCAGTAGTATAGATACCAGGGGTCTTAATTCACCCCTCCACTTT. Based on the CDR3 plus reference TRBV19 and TRBJ1-6, the full variable domain is DGGITQSPKYLFRKEGQNVTLSCEQNLNHDAMYWYRQDPGQGLRLIYYSQIVNDFQKGDIAEGYSVSREKKESFPLTVTSAQKNPTAFYLCASSIDTRGLNSPLHFGNGTRLTVT.

The chain recombines TRBV7-9 with TRBJ2-1, with 11 bases matching TRBD2. Germline values: CDR1 SEHNR, CDR2 FQNEAQ (reference sequence). CDR3 length: 14 residues. Trimming cost V 10 bases and J 8 bases; bases outside gene matches: 10. CDR3 coding DNA: TGTGCCATCACGGGACTAGCGGACTTTTATGAGCAGTTCTTC. This translates into CAITGLADFYEQFF.

In this sample, this clone turned up once. The chain couples TRBV28 to TRBJ1-3; a weak D match, TRBD1 (5 bases). CDR1 MDHEN and CDR2 SYDVKM come from the germline V gene. The CDR3 loop spans 17 amino acids. Deletions cut 6 bases from V and 3 bases from J, with 21 bases between. CDR3 nucleotides: TGTGCCAGCAGCCTGGTCCCGGGAGGGGTGGATGGAAACACCATATATTTT. Protein product: CASSLVPGGVDGNTIYF.

The chain has TRBV7-2 and TRBJ2-1; 10 nucleotides agree with TRBD2. V was pared by 5 bases and J by 8 bases, with 12 bases of the junction left unmatched. The CDR3 consists of 16 residues. Germline loops: CDR1 SGHTA, CDR2 FQGNSA. CDR3 in amino acids: CASSLQGAGGPDEQFF. The CDR3 DNA sequence: TGTGCCAGCAGCCTCCAAGGAGCGGGGGGGCCTGATGAGCAGTTCTTC.

The rearrangement links TRBV5-4 to TRBJ2-2, with 11 bases fitting TRBD2. The CDR3 spans 18 residues. V lost 1 base to trimming and J lost 3 bases; unmatched junction nucleotides: 8. Germline lookup yields CDR1 SGHNT and CDR2 YYREEE (reference sequence). The CDR3 coding sequence is TGTGCCAGCAGCTTGACTAGCGGGGGCCGTCGGTACACCGGGGAGCTGTTTTTT. It specifies CASSLTSGGRRYTGELFF.

This clone was seen a handful of times. V is TRBV29-1 and J is TRBJ1-1, with D unresolved. Deletions cut 6 bases from V and 8 bases from J, with 13 bases between. The germline gives CDR1 SQVTM, CDR2 ANQGSEA. The CDR3 sequence is 11 residues long. CDR3 sequence reads: CSVGSWEEAFF. In DNA form, the CDR3 reads TGCAGCGTGGGCAGTTGGGAGGAAGCTTTCTTT.

This clone appeared once. The chain is built from TRBV10-1 and TRBJ2-7; possible D gene TRBD1, 5 bases. The V gene's germline CDR1 is WNHNN and CDR2 SYGVQD (reference sequence). The CDR3 is 11 residues long. V was clipped by 6 bases and J by 6 bases, with 9 bases between them. The CDR3 coding sequence is TGCGCCAGCAGCTCAGGGTCCGAGCAGTACTTC. Encoded protein: CASSSGSEQYF.

This clone came up once. This rearrangement joins TRBV7-3 to TRBJ2-2, with 7 positions matching TRBD1. CDR3 length: 17 residues. V lost 2 bases, J lost 6 bases, and 12 bases stayed unmatched. The germline gives CDR1 SGHTA, CDR2 FQGTGA. As DNA, the CDR3 is TGTGCCAGCAGCTTAGTTGGGACAGTTCACGAGGCCGGGGAGCTGTTTTTT. Translation: CASSLVGTVHEAGELFF.

The chain employs TRBV11-2 and TRBJ2-2, with 7 nucleotides matching TRBD1. The CDR3 totals 14 residues. Losses at the gene ends were 4 bases for V and 7 bases for J; bases not matched to a gene: 6. Germline V gene lookup returns CDR1 SGHAT and CDR2 FQNNGV. The CDR3 loop reads CASSSNRGIGELFF. The DNA of the CDR3 is TGTGCCAGCAGCTCTAACAGGGGCATCGGGGAGCTGTTTTTT.

The chain is built from TRBV27 and TRBJ2-1; TRBD2 agrees at 9 bases. CDR1 and CDR2 (germline): MNHEY, SMNVEV (reference sequence). The CDR3 is 15 amino acids. Trimming removed 3 bases from V and 6 bases from J; junction bases left unmatched: 6. The CDR3, as DNA: TGTGCCAGCAGTTTCAGGGCGGGAGGGCCCAATGAGCAGTTCTTC. It translates to CASSFRAGGPNEQFF.

The CDR3 here is CASSLFGGREGADTQYF. Here the CDR3 DNA reads TGTGCCAGCAGCTTATTTGGGGGCAGGGAGGGCGCAGATACGCAGTATTTT. The rearrangement joins TRBV7-9 to TRBJ2-3; D is possibly TRBD2 (7 bases). Trimming left V 2 bases short and J 4 bases short, with 19 bases between. The CDR3 is made up of 17 amino acids. Germline CDR1 is SEHNR and CDR2 is FQNEAQ (reference sequence).

The J gene is TRBJ1-5, the V gene TRBV30, with D possibly matching TRBD1 (6 bases). V was pared by 6 bases and J by 5 bases, with 17 bases between. The CDR3 runs to 14 residues. Germline CDR1 is GTSNPN and CDR2 is SVGIG (reference sequence). Written as DNA, the CDR3 is TGTGCCTGTAGTCTCACGGGGGGCCATCAGCCCCAGCATTTT. This encodes CACSLTGGHQPQHF.

The V gene is TRBV30, the J gene TRBJ1-2; D gene unclear. Germline CDR1 is GTSNPN and CDR2 is SVGIG (reference sequence). The ends were cut back, 2 bases at V and 6 bases at J, with 10 bases in the middle. The CDR3 sequence is 12 residues long. CDR3 protein: CAWSRRVDGYTF. In DNA form, the CDR3 reads TGTGCCTGGAGTCGGAGGGTAGATGGCTACACCTTC.

The rearrangement links TRBV7-2 to TRBJ1-4; D is possibly TRBD1 (5 bases). The V end lost 1 base, the J end lost 7 bases, and 13 bases lay between the germline ends. Germline CDR1 SGHTA, CDR2 FQGNSA. This CDR3 comprises 15 residues. The CDR3 loop reads CASSLVGGSGEKLFF. The CDR3, as DNA: TGTGCCAGCAGCTTAGTTGGGGGGTCTGGTGAAAAACTGTTTTTT.

The chain combines TRBV11-3 with TRBJ2-7, with 13 nucleotides matching TRBD2. Trimming took 4 bases from V and 4 from J; bases not matched to a gene: 4. Germline V gene sequence: CDR1 SGHNT, CDR2 YENEEA. CDR3 length equals 15 residues. This CDR3 reads CASSSGLAGDYEQYF. The CDR3 bases are TGTGCCAGCAGCTCCGGACTAGCGGGGGATTACGAGCAGTACTTC. The whole variable domain, filled in from reference TRBV11-3 and TRBJ2-7, reads EAGVVQSPRYKIIEKKQPVAFWCNPISGHNTLYWYLQNLGQGPELLIRYENEEAVDDSQLPKDRFSAERLKGVDSTLKIQPAELGDSAVYLCASSSGLAGDYEQYFGPGTRLTVT.

This chain connects TRBV5-1 to TRBJ1-1; 9 nucleotides line up with TRBD1. CDR3 length: 15 residues. The germline V gene encodes CDR1 SGHRS and CDR2 YFSETQ. The V segment lost 4 bases and the J segment 1 base; nucleotides outside the gene matches: 5. CDR3 loop: CASSPGQGTNTEAFF. Written as DNA, the CDR3 is TGCGCCAGCAGCCCGGGACAGGGAACGAACACTGAAGCTTTCTTT.

The V and J genes are TRBV28 and TRBJ1-2, with TRBD1 as a possible D gene (5 bases). The CDR3 contains 14 residues. In germline, CDR1 is MDHEN, CDR2 SYDVKM. V lost 3 bases, J lost 3 bases, and 11 bases lay in between. The CDR3 region is CASSLEGYHYGYTF. The CDR3, as DNA: TGTGCCAGCAGTTTGGAGGGGTATCACTATGGCTACACCTTC.

This clone was detected a few times. The CDR3 region is CASSSQGIDGYTF. The CDR3, as DNA: TGTGCCAGCAGCTCACAGGGAATTGATGGCTACACCTTC. The rearrangement uses TRBV7-9 and TRBJ1-2; D possibly corresponds to TRBD1 (6 bases). The germline gives CDR1 SEHNR, CDR2 FQNEAQ (reference sequence). The V gene lost 4 bases and the J gene lost 6 bases, with 12 bases spanning the gap. The CDR3 loop spans 13 amino acids.